Below are 28 T cell receptor gamma chains sequenced from a single sample in a study of γδ T cells in repeated Plasmodium falciparum infection (dated by TCRdb to about 2021). Receptor libraries were prepared by multiplex PCR. The instrument was an Illumina MiSeq. TCRdb called clones from the public reads with CATT, and repeated DNA sequences were later combined into one row. The sample table contains more than 20,000 gamma-chain clones; only one count was recorded for around 3% of them. The top ten constitute roughly 30% of the sample. Vgamma9/Vdelta2+ and Vdelta2-negative gammadelta T cell populations were flow-sorted from peripheral blood mononuclear cells for bulk TCR repertoire analysis. Sequencing was performed on gamma-delta T cells from blood. Source of these receptors: a pool of human donors (malaria-infected and uninfected, not separated).

This clone is medium-sized by share. A read error is likely here: a far larger clone is one base away. Additional DNA sequences in this sample encode the identical CDR3. The chain carries TRGV9 and TRGJP. Germline V gene sequence: CDR1 GITISATS, CDR2 ISYDGTV (reference sequence). The V segment lost 1 base and the J segment 4 bases; nucleotides outside the gene matches: 1. CDR3 length: 16 amino acids. The DNA for the CDR3 is TGTGCCTTGTGGGAGGTCCAAGAGTTGGGCAAAAAAATCAAGGTATTT. This encodes CALWEVQELGKKIKVF.

With respect to this clone: TCRdb's entry gives the protein of a much larger clone, which mismatches this DNA's translation at residue 12, likely from a read error; the protein reported here is translated from the DNA. The rearrangement links TRGV9 to TRGJP1. The J gene was missing in TCRdb and was found by matching the end of the DNA to germline. V lost 9 bases, J lost 15 bases, and 19 bases stayed unmatched. The germline V gene has CDR1 GITISATS and CDR2 ISYDGTV (reference sequence). This CDR3 is 13 amino acids long. As DNA, the CDR3 is TGTGCCTTGCAAGAGTTGGGCAAAAAAATCAAGATATTT. It translates to CALQELGKKIKIF.

This clone has just a few counts. The protein in TCRdb stems from a much larger clone and differs at residue 4 from this DNA's translation, likely a read error; here the protein is translated from the DNA. The chain recombines TRGV9 with TRGJP. The J gene was not available in TCRdb and was assigned here by matching the DNA to germline segments. CDR1 and CDR2 from the germline V gene are GITISATS and ISYDGTV (reference sequence). There are 19 residues in the CDR3. J was trimmed by 7 bases and V by 11 bases; bases with no gene match: 23. CDR3 residues: CACGGSIRGGELGKKIKVF. As DNA, the CDR3 is TGTGCCTGCGGCGGGAGTATAAGGGGAGGCGAGTTGGGCAAAAAAATCAAGGTATTT.

This clone occurred many times. A far larger clone is just one base off, so this is likely a read error. The sample holds other DNA sequences that translate to the same CDR3. The chain carries TRGV9 and TRGJ1 or TRGJ2. TCRdb lists no J gene, so it was determined here by aligning the DNA to germline. The CDR3 totals 14 residues. J lost 4 bases, V lost 0 bases, and 6 bases had no gene match. Per the germline V gene, CDR1 is GITISATS and CDR2 is ISYDGTV (reference sequence). This chain's CDR3 is CALWEVSNYYKKLF. Here the CDR3 DNA reads TGTGCCTTGTGGGAGGTGTCGAACTATTATAAGAAACTCTTT.

Many counts were recorded for this clone. TCRdb's listed protein matches a much larger clone and diverges from this DNA's translation at residue 9, likely through a read error; the protein shown comes from the DNA. DNA of the CDR3: TGTGCCTTGTGGGAGGTGCAGGGTAATAAGCTCTTT. Translation gives CALWEVQGNKLF. The chain joins TRGV9 to TRGJ1 or TRGJ2. The CDR3 contains 12 residues. With V trimmed by 0 bases and J by 16 bases, 12 bases remained unmatched. Germline assignment: CDR1 GITISATS and CDR2 ISYDGTV (reference sequence).

Judged by abundance, this clone is medium-sized. The chain employs TRGV4 and TRGJP1. The CDR3 runs to 16 residues. CDR1 is EGSTGY, CDR2 YDSYTSSV, per germline. Unmatched junction bases numbered 12, after V lost 4 bases and J lost 4 bases. The CDR3 is CATWDPWGGTGWFKIF. DNA of the CDR3: TGTGCCACCTGGGACCCATGGGGGGGCACTGGTTGGTTCAAGATATTT.

The table lists this clone with many counts. The chain couples TRGV2 to TRGJ1 or TRGJ2. The CDR3 is 13 amino acids. The ends lost 0 bases at V and 5 bases at J; junction bases unmatched: 4. Per the germline V gene, CDR1 is EGSNGY and CDR2 is YDSYNSKV. The CDR3: CATWDGPHYKKLF. The CDR3 DNA reads TGTGCCACCTGGGACGGGCCACATTATAAGAAACTCTTT.

This clone showed up many times. This likely traces to a read error, being one base from a far larger clone. Additional DNA sequences in this sample encode the identical CDR3. This chain joins TRGV9 and TRGJP. Germline matching of the DNA provided the J gene here, since TCRdb leaves it blank. The V gene end was trimmed by 3 bases and the J gene end by 10 bases; junction bases not matched to a gene: 6. The CDR3 length is 15 residues. Germline CDR1 and CDR2: GITISATS and ISYDGTV (reference sequence). The CDR3 loop reads CALWESELGKKIKVF. CDR3 DNA: TGTGCCTTGTGGGAGTCAGAATTGGGCAAAAAAATCAAGGTATTT.

In regard to this clone: For this DNA, TCRdb reports the protein of a much larger clone, which diverges at residue 3, most likely from a read error; the protein presented here is translated directly from the DNA. The chain joins TRGV9 to TRGJ1 or TRGJ2. The J gene was missing in TCRdb and was found by matching the end of the DNA to germline. This CDR3 is built from 14 residues. From germline, CDR1 is GITISATS and CDR2 ISYDGTV (reference sequence). The CDR3 region is CAMWEVPQPYKKLF. The CDR3, as DNA: TGTGCCATGTGGGAGGTCCCTCAACCCTATAAGAAACTCTTT.

A word on this clone: One base separates it from a far larger clone, so it is likely a read error. Different DNA sequences within this sample yield the same CDR3. The chain uses TRGV9 and TRGJ1 or TRGJ2. Because TCRdb records no J gene, it was assigned here through a match of the DNA to germline. The CDR3 is 15 residues long. CDR1 is GITISATS and CDR2 is ISYDGTV in the germline V gene (reference sequence). The CDR3 loop is CALWEVSRNYYKKLF. For the CDR3, the DNA is TGTGCCCTGTGGGAGGTCTCCAGGAATTATTATAAGAAACTCTTT.

This clone has only a few counts. The chain has TRGV4 and TRGJP2. TCRdb does not report a J gene; here it was assigned by matching the DNA to germline references. The CDR3 has 13 residues. V lost 9 bases to trimming and J lost 9 bases; unmatched junction nucleotides: 13. Germline V gene sequence: CDR1 EGSTGY, CDR2 YDSYTSSV. The CDR3 spells CATRTSPYWIKTF. For the CDR3, the DNA is TGTGCCACCCGGACCTCACCGTATTGGATCAAGACGTTT.

This clone has a handful of counts. One base separates it from a far larger clone, so it is likely a read error. This CDR3 is also generated by other DNA sequences in the sample. The chain carries TRGV4 and TRGJP2. TCRdb lists no J gene, so it was determined here by aligning the DNA to germline. The CDR3 is 14 residues long. CDR1 and CDR2 from the germline V gene are EGSTGY and YDSYTSSV. In DNA, the CDR3 is TGTGCTACCTGGGCCCCAGCTAAAGATTGGATCAAGACGTTT. Protein product: CATWAPAKDWIKTF.

This clone was seen at least ten times. It is likely a read error: a sequence one base away is far more abundant. Other DNA sequences from this sample encode an identical CDR3 as well. The genes are TRGV4 and TRGJ1 or TRGJ2. The J gene, missing from TCRdb, was assigned here through DNA to germline matching. Germline CDR1 reads EGSTGY; CDR2 reads YDSYTSSV. The CDR3 spans 13 residues. Written as DNA, the CDR3 is TGTGCCACTTGGGATGGGCGGTGTTATAAGAAACTCTTT. Its protein is CATWDGRCYKKLF.

This clone occurred a few times. The protein TCRdb lists belongs to a much larger clone and differs from this DNA's translation at residue 12, which points to a read error; the protein shown is made from the DNA. The V gene is TRGV3, but the J gene lacks a call. CDR3 size: 14 residues. CDR1 VTNTFY and CDR2 YDVSTARD come from the germline V gene (reference sequence). The DNA of the CDR3 is TGTGCCACCTGGGACATCACGGGATGGTATAAGGAACTCTTT. Encoded protein: CATWDITGWYKELF.

Comments on this clone: This likely traces to a read error, being one base from a far larger clone. The V gene was identified as TRGV4, while no J gene was called. The CDR3 covers 14 residues. Germline-derived CDR1 and CDR2 are EGSTGY and YDSYTSSV. CDR3 in amino acids: CATWDGINYYKKLF. The CDR3 bases are TGTGCCACCTGGGATGGGATTAATTATTATAAGAAGCTCTTT.

This clone occurred a few times. A read error likely explains why the TCRdb protein, taken from a much larger clone, differs from this DNA's translation at residue 8; the protein shown is translated from the DNA. The sample has other DNA sequences that encode this CDR3 too. The J gene is TRGJ1 or TRGJ2, the V gene TRGV9. The J gene, absent from TCRdb, was called here by matching the DNA to germline. CDR1 GITISATS and CDR2 ISYDGTV come from the germline V gene (reference sequence). V was clipped by 5 bases and J by 0 bases; unmatched bases: 7. CDR3 size: 14 residues. The CDR3 loop reads CALWGPRNYYKKLF. The CDR3 DNA follows: TGTGCCTTGTGGGGTCCGCGGAATTATTATAAGAAACTCTTT.

This clone was seen repeatedly, ten times or more. Translating this DNA gives a protein that differs at residue 9 from the TCRdb one, which belongs to a much larger clone; a read error is likely, and the protein shown is this translation. V usage is TRGV9 and J usage is TRGJ1 or TRGJ2. The germline CDR1 and CDR2 sequences are GITISATS and ISYDGTV (reference sequence). CDR3 length: 12 amino acids. CDR3 residues: CALWEDYYRKLF. CDR3 coding DNA: TGTGCCTTGTGGGAGGACTATTATAGGAAACTCTTT.

This clone was found many times. The gene calls are TRGV8 and TRGJ1 or TRGJ2. Germline lookup yields CDR1 VENAVY and CDR2 YDSYNSRV. The trim removed 3 bases at V and 7 bases at J, leaving 6 bases unmatched. The CDR3 has 12 residues. CDR3 nucleotides: TGTGCCACCTGGGATTTGAGGTATAAGAAACTCTTT. Residues: CATWDLRYKKLF.

Many counts were recorded for this clone. Other DNA sequences within the sample encode an identical CDR3. TRGV2 is the V gene, and the J gene was not called. Germline assignment: CDR1 EGSNGY and CDR2 YDSYNSKV. This CDR3 is 11 amino acids long. CDR3 DNA sequence: TGTGCCACCTGGGACGGGAACGAAAAACTCTTT. Its translation is CATWDGNEKLF.

This clone showed up many times. The chain is built from TRGV4 and TRGJ1 or TRGJ2. The CDR3 is made up of 14 amino acids. Germline values: CDR1 EGSTGY, CDR2 YDSYTSSV. Trimming took 1 base from V and 5 from J; bases not matched to a gene: 8. CDR3 coding DNA: TGTGCCACCTGGGATGGACTTTGTAATTATAAGAAACTCTTT. Amino acid sequence: CATWDGLCNYKKLF.

This clone has more than one count but fewer than ten. One base separates it from a far larger clone, so it is likely a read error. At the DNA level, this CDR3 is encoded by other sequences in the same sample as well. V gene assignment gives TRGV9, but the J gene was left uncalled. The CDR3 is 30 residues long. Germline CDR1 reads GITISATS; CDR2 reads ISYDGTV (reference sequence). CDR3: CALWEQGLRNSLAVEQHLLSQVSIGRIQHF. DNA for the CDR3: TGTGCCTTGTGGGAGCAGGGCCTAAGAAACTCATTGGCAGTGGAACAACACTTGTTGTCACAGGTAAGTATCGGAAGAATACAACATTTC.

Many counts were recorded for this clone. TCRdb assigns this DNA the protein of a much larger clone, which departs from its translation at residue 6; this likely reflects a read error, and the protein shown comes from translating the DNA. The chain uses TRGV4 and TRGJ1 or TRGJ2. TCRdb leaves out the J gene; it was filled in here by matching the DNA to germline. Germline lookup yields CDR1 EGSTGY and CDR2 YDSYTSSV. The V segment lost 3 bases and the J segment 0 bases; nucleotides outside the gene matches: 5. The CDR3 sequence is 14 residues long. The CDR3 sequence: CATWDQPNYYKKLF. DNA of the CDR3: TGTGCCACCTGGGATCAACCGAATTATTATAAGAAACTCTTT.

This clone was detected a few times. The mismatch at residue 15 between this DNA's translation and the TCRdb protein of a much larger clone likely reflects a read error; the protein shown is translated from the DNA. The J gene went uncalled, whereas the V gene is TRGV9. CDR3 length: 17 amino acids. Germline loops: CDR1 GITISATS, CDR2 ISYDGTV (reference sequence). The CDR3, as DNA: TGTGCCTTGTGGGAGGGGATGCAAGAGTTGGGCAAAAAAATCGAGGTATTT. Protein: CALWEGMQELGKKIEVF.

A note on this clone: This likely traces to a read error, being one base from a far larger clone. The same CDR3 arises from other DNA sequences in this sample as well. CDR3 DNA sequence: TGTGCCTTGTGGGAGCCCCCCTCGAATTATTACAAGAAACTCTTT. This codes for CALWEPPSNYYKKLF. J is TRGJ1 or TRGJ2 and V is TRGV9. Here the J gene came from matching the DNA to germline, since TCRdb omits it. Per germline, CDR1 GITISATS and CDR2 ISYDGTV (reference sequence). The CDR3 is made up of 15 amino acids.

Comments on this clone: TCRdb attributes to this sequence the protein of a much larger clone, which differs from the DNA translation at residue 4; a read error is likely, and the protein displayed is translated from the DNA. The gene calls are TRGV9 and TRGJP. The J gene, not given by TCRdb, was assigned here from a germline match of the nucleotide sequence. CDR3 length equals 18 residues. Per germline, CDR1 GITISATS and CDR2 ISYDGTV (reference sequence). CDR3 loop: CALREDLTQELGKKIKVF. The CDR3, as DNA: TGTGCCTTGCGGGAGGATCTTACCCAAGAGTTGGGCAAAAAAATCAAGGTATTT.

A note on this clone: TCRdb assigns this DNA the protein of a much larger clone, which departs from its translation at residue 11; this likely reflects a read error, and the protein shown comes from translating the DNA. The chain carries TRGV9 and TRGJ1 or TRGJ2. CDR1 GITISATS and CDR2 ISYDGTV come from the germline V gene (reference sequence). The CDR3 contains 13 residues. The CDR3 sequence is CALWGCPGYKELF. In DNA form, the CDR3 reads TGTGCCTTGTGGGGCTGTCCGGGATATAAGGAACTCTTT.

This clone has ten or more counts. TCRdb shows a much larger clone's protein in place of this DNA's translation, and the two differ at residue 5, likely through a read error; the protein shown is translated from the DNA. The V and J genes are TRGV2 and TRGJ1 or TRGJ2. Unmatched junction bases numbered 7, after V lost 5 bases and J lost 0 bases. The CDR3 extends over 14 amino acids. CDR1 is EGSNGY, CDR2 YDSYNSKV, per germline. CDR3 residues: CATWGDSNYYKKLF. The CDR3 region has the DNA TGTGCCACCTGGGGCGATTCGAATTATTATAAGAAACTCTTT.

This clone was recorded at least ten times. CDR3 sequence: CALWEAPLNTTGWFKIF. DNA of the CDR3: TGTGCCTTGTGGGAGGCCCCCTTAAATACCACTGGTTGGTTCAAGATATTT. The chain is built from TRGV9 and TRGJP1. In the absence of a J gene in TCRdb, the DNA was matched to germline to assign it here. V lost 2 bases, J lost 0 bases, and 9 bases stayed unmatched. Germline loops: CDR1 GITISATS, CDR2 ISYDGTV (reference sequence). This CDR3 is 17 amino acids long.